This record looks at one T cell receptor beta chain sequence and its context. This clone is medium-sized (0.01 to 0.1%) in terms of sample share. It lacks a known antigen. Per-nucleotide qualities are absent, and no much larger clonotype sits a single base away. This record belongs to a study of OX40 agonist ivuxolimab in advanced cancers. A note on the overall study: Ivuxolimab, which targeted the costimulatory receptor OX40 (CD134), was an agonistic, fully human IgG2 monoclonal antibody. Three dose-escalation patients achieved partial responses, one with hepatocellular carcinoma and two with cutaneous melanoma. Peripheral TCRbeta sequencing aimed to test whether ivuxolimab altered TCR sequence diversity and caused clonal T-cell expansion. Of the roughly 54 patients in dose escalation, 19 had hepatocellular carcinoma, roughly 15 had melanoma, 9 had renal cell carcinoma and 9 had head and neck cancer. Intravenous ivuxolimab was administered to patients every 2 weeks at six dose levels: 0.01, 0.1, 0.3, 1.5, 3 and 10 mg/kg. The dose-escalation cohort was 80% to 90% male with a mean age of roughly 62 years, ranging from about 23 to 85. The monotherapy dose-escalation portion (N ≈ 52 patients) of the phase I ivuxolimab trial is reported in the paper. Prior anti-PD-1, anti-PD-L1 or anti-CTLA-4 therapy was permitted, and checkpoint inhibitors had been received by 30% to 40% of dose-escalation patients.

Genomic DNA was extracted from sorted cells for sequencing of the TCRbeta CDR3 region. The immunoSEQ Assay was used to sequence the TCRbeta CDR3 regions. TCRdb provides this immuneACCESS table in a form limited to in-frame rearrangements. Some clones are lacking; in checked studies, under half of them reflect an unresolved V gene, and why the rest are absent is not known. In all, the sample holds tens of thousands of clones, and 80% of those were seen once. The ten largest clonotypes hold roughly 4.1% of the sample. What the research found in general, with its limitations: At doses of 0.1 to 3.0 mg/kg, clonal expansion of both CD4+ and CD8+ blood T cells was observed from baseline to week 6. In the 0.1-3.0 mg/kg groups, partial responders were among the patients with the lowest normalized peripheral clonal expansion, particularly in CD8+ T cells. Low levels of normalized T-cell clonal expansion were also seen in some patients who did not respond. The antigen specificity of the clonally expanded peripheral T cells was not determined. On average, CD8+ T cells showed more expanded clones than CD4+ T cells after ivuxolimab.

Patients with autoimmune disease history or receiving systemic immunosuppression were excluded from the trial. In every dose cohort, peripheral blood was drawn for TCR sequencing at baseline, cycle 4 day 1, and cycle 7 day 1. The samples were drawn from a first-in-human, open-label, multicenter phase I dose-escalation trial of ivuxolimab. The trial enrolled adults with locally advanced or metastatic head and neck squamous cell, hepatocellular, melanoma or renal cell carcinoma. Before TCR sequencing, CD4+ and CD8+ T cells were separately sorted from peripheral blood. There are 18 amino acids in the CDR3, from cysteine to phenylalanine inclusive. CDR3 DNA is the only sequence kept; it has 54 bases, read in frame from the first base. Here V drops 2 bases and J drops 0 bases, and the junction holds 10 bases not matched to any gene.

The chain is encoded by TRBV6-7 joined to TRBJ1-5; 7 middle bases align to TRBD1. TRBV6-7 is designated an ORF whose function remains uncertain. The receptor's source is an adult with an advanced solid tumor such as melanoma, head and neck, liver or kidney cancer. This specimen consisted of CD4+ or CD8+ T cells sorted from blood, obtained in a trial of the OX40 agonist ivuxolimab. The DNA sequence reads TGTGCCAGCAGTTACACACTAGACAGGGTCTATAGCAATCAGCCCCAGCATTTT. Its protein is CASSYTLDRVYSNQPQHF.